This TCR beta chain was recorded in a study of post-analysis software for immune sequencing data. As for the study in general: Recorded disease courses covered relapsing-remitting, secondary progressive and progressive-relapsing multiple sclerosis. Some patients had no subtype annotation. Study outcomes and limitations: Patients carried roughly five TRBV segments more frequently than controls did, and TRBV5-6, TRBV5-1 and TRBV20-1 were among them. A significant reduction in normalized Chao1 diversity was observed in multiple sclerosis patients versus controls.

The V end was cut by 4 bases, the J end by 2 bases, with 9 bases between. The germline CDR1 and CDR2 sequences are SGHRS and YFSETQ. CDR3 length: 13 residues. Included in the TCR beta cDNA libraries were unique molecular identifiers. T cells numbering roughly 1 to 10 million yielded about 500,000 cDNA molecules. TCRdb passed the PCR reads through MiXCR, listing each CDR3 protein once. The data hold hundreds of thousands of distinct CDR3 sequences, with 30% observed a single time. This clonotype was found many times. Its antigen is unknown. The gene calls are TRBV5-1 and TRBJ1-2; possible D gene TRBD1, 6 bases. The sequencing input was blood. The TCR was taken from a girl between 10 and 17 years old with multiple sclerosis. The CDR3, as DNA: TGCGCCAGCAGCGGGCAGGGGAACTATGGCTACACCTTC. This sequence encodes CASSGQGNYGYTF.